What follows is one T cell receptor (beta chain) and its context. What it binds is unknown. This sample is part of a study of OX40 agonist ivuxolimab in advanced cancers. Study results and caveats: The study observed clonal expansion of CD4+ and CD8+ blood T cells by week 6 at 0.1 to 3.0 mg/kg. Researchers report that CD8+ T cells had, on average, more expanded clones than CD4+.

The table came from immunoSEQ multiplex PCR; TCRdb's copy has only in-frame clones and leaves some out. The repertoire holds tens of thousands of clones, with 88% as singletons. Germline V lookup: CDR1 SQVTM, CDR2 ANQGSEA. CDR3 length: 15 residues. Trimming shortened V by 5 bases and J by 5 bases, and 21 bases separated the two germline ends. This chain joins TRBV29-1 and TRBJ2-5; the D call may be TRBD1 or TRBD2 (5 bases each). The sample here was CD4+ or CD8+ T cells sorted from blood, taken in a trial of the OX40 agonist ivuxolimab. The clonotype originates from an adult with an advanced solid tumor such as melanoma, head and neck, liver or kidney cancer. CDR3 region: CSVRPRDGFSETQYF. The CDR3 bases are TGCAGCGTTCGCCCCCGGGACGGCTTTTCGGAGACCCAGTACTTC.